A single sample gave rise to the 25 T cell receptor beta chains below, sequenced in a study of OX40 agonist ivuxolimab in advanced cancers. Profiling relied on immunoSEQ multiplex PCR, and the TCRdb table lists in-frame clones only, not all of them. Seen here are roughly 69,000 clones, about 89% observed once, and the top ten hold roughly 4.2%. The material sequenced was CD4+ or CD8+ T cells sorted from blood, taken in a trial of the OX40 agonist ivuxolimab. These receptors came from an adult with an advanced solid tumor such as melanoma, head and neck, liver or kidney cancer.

The CDR3 spells CASSLNSGNEKLFF. The CDR3 DNA is TGTGCCAGCAGCTTGAATTCGGGGAATGAAAAACTGTTTTTT. The rearrangement links TRBV7-3 to TRBJ1-4; no definite D call. The germline gives CDR1 SGHTA, CDR2 FQGTGA. V was cut by 3 bases and J by 5 bases, with 10 bases left in between. This CDR3 is built from 14 residues.

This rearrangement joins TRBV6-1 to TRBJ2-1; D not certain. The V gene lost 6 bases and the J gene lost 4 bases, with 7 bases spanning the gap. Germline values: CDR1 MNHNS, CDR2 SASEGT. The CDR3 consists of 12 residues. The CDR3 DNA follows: TGTGCCAGCAGCCCGCAGTACAATGAGCAGTTCTTC. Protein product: CASSPQYNEQFF.

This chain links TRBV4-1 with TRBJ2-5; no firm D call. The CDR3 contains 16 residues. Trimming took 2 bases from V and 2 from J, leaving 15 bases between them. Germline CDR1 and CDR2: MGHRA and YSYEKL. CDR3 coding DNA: TGCGCCAGCAGCCAAAGGAGCGTCGGCGTACAAGAGACCCAGTACTTC. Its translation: CASSQRSVGVQETQYF.

This chain's CDR3 is CASSFRGGGSTDTQYF. Written as DNA, the CDR3 is TGTGCCAGCAGCTTCCGAGGTGGGGGGAGCACAGATACGCAGTATTTT. The chain links TRBV7-2 to TRBJ2-3; perhaps TRBD2 as D (6 bases). This CDR3 region has 16 residues. Trimming shortened V by 3 bases and J by 0 bases, and 13 bases separated the two germline ends. Germline assignment: CDR1 SGHTA and CDR2 FQGNSA.

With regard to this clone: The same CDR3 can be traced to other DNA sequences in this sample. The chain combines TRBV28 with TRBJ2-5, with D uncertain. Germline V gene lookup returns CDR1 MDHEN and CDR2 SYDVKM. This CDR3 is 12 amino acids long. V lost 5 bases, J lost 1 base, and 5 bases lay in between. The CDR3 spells CASSRSQETQYF. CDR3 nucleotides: TGTGCCAGCAGTCGTAGCCAAGAGACCCAGTACTTC.

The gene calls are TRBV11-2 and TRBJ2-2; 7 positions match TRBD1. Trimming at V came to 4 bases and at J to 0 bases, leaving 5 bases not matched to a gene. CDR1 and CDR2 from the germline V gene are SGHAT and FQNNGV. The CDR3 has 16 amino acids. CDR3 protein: CASSSSTGTNTGELFF. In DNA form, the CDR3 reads TGTGCCAGCAGCTCCTCGACAGGGACGAACACCGGGGAGCTGTTTTTT.

The CDR3 loop is CASSLTGAATNEKLFF. DNA of the CDR3: TGTGCCAGCAGCTTGACAGGTGCTGCAACTAATGAAAAACTGTTTTTT. The chain recombines TRBV7-9 with TRBJ1-4; perhaps TRBD1 as D (6 bases). Per the germline V gene, CDR1 is SEHNR and CDR2 is FQNEAQ (reference sequence). The length of the CDR3 is 16 residues. V lost 3 bases and J lost 0, with 11 bases in between.

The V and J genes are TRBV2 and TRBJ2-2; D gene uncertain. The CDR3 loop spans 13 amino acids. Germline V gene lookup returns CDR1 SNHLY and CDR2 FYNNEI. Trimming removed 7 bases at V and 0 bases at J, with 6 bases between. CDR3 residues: CASTGTNTGELFF. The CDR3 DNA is TGTGCCAGCACCGGAACGAACACCGGGGAGCTGTTTTTT.

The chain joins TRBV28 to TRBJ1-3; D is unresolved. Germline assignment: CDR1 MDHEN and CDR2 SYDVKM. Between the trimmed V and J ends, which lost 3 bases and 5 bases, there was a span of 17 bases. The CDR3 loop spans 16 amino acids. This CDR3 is CASSLMRSAARNTIYF. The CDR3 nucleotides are TGTGCCAGCAGTTTGATGCGAAGCGCAGCTCGAAACACCATATATTTT.

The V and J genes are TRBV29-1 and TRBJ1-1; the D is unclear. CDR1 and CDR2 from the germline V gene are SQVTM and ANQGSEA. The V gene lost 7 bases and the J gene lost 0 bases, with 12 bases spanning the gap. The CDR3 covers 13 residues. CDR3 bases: TGCAGCGAGCAGCTCAGCATGAACACTGAAGCTTTCTTT. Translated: CSEQLSMNTEAFF.

CDR3 bases: TGCGCCAGCAGGCCGCTGGGGAGTCGGAATAGCCCACCCTACGAGCAGTACTTC. This encodes CASRPLGSRNSPPYEQYF. This chain connects TRBV10-1 to TRBJ2-7, with D possibly TRBD2 on 5 matching bases. Per germline, CDR1 WNHNN and CDR2 SYGVQD (reference sequence). V was shortened by 6 bases and J by 2 bases, with 26 bases between the two germline ends. The CDR3 spans 18 residues.

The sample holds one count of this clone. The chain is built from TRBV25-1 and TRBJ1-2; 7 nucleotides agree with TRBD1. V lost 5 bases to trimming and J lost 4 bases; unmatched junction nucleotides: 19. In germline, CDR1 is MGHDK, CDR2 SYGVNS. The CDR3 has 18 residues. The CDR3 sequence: CASSSGTVDAPRFYGYTF. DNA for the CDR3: TGTGCCAGCAGTTCCGGGACAGTGGACGCCCCTAGGTTCTATGGCTACACCTTC.

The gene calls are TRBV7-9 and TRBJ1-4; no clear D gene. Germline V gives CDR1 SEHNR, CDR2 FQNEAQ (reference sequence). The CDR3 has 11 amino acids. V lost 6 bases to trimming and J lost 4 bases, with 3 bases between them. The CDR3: CASRGNEKLFF. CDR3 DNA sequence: TGTGCCAGCAGGGGTAATGAAAAACTGTTTTTT.

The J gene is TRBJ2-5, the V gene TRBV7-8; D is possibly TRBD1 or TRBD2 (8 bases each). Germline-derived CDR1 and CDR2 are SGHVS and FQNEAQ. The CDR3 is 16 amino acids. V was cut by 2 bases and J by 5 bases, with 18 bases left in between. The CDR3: CASSLFSGGDRETQYF. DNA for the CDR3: TGTGCCAGCAGCTTATTTTCCGGGGGGGACAGGGAGACCCAGTACTTC.

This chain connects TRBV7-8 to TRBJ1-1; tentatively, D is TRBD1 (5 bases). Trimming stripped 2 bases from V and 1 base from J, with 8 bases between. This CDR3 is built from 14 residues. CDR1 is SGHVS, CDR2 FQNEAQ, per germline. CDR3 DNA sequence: TGTGCCAGCAGCTTAAGGGACCAGAACACTGAAGCTTTCTTT. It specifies CASSLRDQNTEAFF.

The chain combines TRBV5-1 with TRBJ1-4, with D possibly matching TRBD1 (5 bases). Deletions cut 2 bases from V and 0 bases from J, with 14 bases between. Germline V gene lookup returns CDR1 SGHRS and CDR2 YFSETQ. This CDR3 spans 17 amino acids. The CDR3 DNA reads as TGCGCCAGCAGCTTATCCCTCCAGGGCGCAACTAATGAAAAACTGTTTTTT. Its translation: CASSLSLQGATNEKLFF.

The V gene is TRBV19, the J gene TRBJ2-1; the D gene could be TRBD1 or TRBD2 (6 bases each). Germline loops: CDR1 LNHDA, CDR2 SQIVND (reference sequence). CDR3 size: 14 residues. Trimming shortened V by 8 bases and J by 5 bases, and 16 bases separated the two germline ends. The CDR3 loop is CASLGGPYNNEQFF. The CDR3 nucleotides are TGTGCCAGTTTGGGGGGCCCATATAACAATGAGCAGTTCTTC. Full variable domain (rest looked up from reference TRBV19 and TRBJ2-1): DGGITQSPKYLFRKEGQNVTLSCEQNLNHDAMYWYRQDPGQGLRLIYYSQIVNDFQKGDIAEGYSVSREKKESFPLTVTSAQKNPTAFYLCASLGGPYNNEQFFGPGTRLTVL.

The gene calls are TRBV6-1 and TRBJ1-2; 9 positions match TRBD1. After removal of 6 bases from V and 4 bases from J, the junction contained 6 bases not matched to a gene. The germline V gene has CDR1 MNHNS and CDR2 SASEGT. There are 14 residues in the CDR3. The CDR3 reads CASRLQGASYGYTF. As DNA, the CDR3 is TGTGCCAGCAGATTACAGGGGGCTTCCTATGGCTACACCTTC.

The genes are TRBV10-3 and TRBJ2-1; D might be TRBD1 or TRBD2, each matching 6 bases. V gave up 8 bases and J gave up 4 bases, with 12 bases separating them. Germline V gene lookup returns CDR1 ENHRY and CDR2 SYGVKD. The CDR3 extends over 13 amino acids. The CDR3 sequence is CAIGGGTYNEQFF. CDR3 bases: TGTGCCATCGGAGGCGGGACATACAATGAGCAGTTCTTC.

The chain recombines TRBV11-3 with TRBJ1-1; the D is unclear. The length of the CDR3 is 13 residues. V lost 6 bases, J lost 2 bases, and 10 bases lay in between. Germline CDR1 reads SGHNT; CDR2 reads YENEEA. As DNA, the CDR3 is TGTGCCAGCAGGCAAGGTGTAAACACTGAAGCTTTCTTT. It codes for CASRQGVNTEAFF.

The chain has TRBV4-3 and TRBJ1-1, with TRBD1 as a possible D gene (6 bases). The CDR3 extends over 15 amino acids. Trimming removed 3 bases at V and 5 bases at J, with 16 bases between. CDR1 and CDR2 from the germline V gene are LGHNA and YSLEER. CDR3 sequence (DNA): TGCGCCAGCAGCCAGGCGTCACAGGGTAAGACTGAAGCTTTCTTT. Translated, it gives CASSQASQGKTEAFF.

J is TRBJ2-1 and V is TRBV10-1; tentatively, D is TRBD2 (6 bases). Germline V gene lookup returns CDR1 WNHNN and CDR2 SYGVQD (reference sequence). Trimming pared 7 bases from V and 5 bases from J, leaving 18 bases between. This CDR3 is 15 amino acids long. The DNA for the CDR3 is TGCGCCAGCACTCGGGGGTTCGGTTCGGACAATGAGCAGTTCTTC. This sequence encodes CASTRGFGSDNEQFF.

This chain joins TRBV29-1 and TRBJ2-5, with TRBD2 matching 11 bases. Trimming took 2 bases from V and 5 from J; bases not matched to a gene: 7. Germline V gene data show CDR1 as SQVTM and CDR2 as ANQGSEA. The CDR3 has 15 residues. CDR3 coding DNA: TGCAGCGTTGAAATAGCGGGAGGGCTAGGGGAGACCCAGTACTTC. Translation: CSVEIAGGLGETQYF.

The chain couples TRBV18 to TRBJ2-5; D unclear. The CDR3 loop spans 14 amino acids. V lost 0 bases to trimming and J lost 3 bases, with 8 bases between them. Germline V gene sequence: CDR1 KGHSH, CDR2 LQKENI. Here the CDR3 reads CASSPPVPEETQYF. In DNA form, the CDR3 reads TGTGCCAGCTCACCACCGGTTCCTGAAGAGACCCAGTACTTC.

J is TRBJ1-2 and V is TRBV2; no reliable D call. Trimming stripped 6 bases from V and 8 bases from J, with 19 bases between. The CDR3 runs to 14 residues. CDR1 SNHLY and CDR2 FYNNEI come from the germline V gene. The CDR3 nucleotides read TGTGCCAGCAGAACTGACGACCCTTCAACGGGCTACACCTTC. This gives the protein CASRTDDPSTGYTF.